This T cell receptor (beta chain) came from a study of T-cell memory formation after mild COVID-19. Study-wide context: TCR clusters were mostly donor specific.

TCRdb passed the 5' RACE reads through MiXCR, listing each CDR3 protein once. The profile shows over 500,000 distinct CDR3 sequences, roughly a sixth of them singletons. This CDR3 region has 15 residues. Germline trimming cut 7 bases from V and 0 bases from J; bases unmatched to any gene: 5. Concerning this clonotype: The antigen is undetermined.

General observations from the study: CD4+ contracting clones were found mainly in CM and EM, and CD8+ ones in EMRA.

Sequenced input: PBMCs or a T cell subset sorted from them (not recorded which). The sequence was collected from an adult woman who had mild COVID-19 (a few samples of this study predate the infection). Cell type and time point are not known. This sequence joins TRBV12-3 or TRBV12-4 and TRBJ2-3, with 9 nucleotides matching TRBD2. The CDR3 region is CASIRTSASTDTQYF. CDR3 coding DNA: TGTGCCAGCATCCGGACTAGCGCTAGCACAGATACGCAGTATTTT.